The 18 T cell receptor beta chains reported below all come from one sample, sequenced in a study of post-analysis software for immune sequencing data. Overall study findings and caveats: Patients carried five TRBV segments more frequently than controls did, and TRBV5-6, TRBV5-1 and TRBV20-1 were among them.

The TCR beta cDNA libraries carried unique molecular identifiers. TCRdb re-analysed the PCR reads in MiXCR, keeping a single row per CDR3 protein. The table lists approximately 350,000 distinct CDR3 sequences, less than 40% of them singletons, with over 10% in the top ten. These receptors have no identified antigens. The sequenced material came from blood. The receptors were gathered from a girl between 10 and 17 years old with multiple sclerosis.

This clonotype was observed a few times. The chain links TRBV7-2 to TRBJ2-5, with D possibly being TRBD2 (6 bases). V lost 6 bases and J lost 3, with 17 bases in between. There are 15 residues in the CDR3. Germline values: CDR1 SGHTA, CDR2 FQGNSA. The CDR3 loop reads CASRKDRGYEETQYF. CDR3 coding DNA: TGTGCCAGCAGAAAGGACCGGGGGTACGAAGAGACCCAGTACTTC.

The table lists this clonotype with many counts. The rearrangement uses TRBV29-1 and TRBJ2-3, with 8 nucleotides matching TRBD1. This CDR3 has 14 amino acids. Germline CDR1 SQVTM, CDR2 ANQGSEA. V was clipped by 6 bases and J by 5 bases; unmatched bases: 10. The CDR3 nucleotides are TGCAGCGTGATGACCGGACAGGGAGGAGATACGCAGTATTTT. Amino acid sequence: CSVMTGQGGDTQYF.

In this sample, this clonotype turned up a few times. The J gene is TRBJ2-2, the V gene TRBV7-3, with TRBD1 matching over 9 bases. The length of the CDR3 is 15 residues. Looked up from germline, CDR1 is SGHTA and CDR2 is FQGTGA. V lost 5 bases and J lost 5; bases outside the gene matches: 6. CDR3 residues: CASSSGTGKTGELFF. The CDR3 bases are TGTGCCAGCAGCAGCGGGACAGGGAAAACCGGGGAGCTGTTTTTT. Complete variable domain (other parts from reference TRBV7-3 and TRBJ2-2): GAGVSQTPSNKVTEKGKYVELRCDPISGHTALYWYRQSLGQGPEFLIYFQGTGAADDSGLPNDRFFAVRPEGSVSTLKIQRTERGDSAVYLCASSSGTGKTGELFFGEGSRLTVL.

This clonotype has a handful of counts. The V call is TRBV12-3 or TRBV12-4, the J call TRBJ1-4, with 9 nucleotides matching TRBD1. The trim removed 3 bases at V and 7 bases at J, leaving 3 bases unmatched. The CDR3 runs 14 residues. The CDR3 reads CASSLRTGVEKLFF. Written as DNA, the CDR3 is TGTGCCAGCAGTTTGAGGACAGGGGTTGAAAAACTGTTTTTT.

CDR3 amino acids: CASGWGLSLGYTF. The CDR3 DNA reads TGTGCCAGCGGCTGGGGCCTCTCCCTGGGCTACACCTTC. The chain couples TRBV12-3 or TRBV12-4 to TRBJ1-2, with a possible D match to TRBD1 (5 bases). The CDR3 sequence is 13 residues long. Trimming took 8 bases from V and 8 from J, leaving 18 bases between them.

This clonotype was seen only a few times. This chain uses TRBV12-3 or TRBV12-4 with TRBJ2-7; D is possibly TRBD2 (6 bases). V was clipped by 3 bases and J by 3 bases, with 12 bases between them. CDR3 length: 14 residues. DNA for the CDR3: TGTGCCAGCAGTTTTGGTTCCGGGGGCTACGAGCAGTACTTC. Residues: CASSFGSGGYEQYF.

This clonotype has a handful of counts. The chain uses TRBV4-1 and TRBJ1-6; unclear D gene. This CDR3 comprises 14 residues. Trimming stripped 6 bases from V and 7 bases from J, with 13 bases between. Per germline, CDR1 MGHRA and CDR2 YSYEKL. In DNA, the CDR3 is TGCGCCAGCAGACCGAGGGCGGGAAATTCACCCCTCCACTTT. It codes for CASRPRAGNSPLHF.

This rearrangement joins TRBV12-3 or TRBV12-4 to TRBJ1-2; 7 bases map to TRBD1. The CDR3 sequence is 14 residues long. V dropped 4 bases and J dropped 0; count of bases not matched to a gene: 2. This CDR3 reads CASSWDSPNYGYTF. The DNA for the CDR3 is TGTGCCAGCAGTTGGGACAGCCCTAACTATGGCTACACCTTC.

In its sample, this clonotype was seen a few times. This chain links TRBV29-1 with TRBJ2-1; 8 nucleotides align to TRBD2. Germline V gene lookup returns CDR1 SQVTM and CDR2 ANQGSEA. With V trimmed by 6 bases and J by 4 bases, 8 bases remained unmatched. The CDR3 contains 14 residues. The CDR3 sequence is CSVLRGGRYNEQFF. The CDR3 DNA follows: TGCAGCGTCCTCCGGGGGGGGCGATACAATGAGCAGTTCTTC.

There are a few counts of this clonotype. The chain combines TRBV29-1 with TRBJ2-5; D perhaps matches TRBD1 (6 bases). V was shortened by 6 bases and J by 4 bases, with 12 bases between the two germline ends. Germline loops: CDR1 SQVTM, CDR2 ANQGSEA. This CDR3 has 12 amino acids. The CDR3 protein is CSVGTPRETQYF. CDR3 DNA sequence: TGCAGCGTAGGGACACCCAGAGAGACCCAGTACTTC.

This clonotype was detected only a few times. The CDR3 region is CASSLASGGGTGELFF. The CDR3, as DNA: TGCGCCAGCAGCTTGGCGTCCGGGGGCGGCACCGGGGAGCTGTTTTTT. This sequence joins TRBV5-1 and TRBJ2-2; possibly TRBD1 or TRBD2 for D (6 bases each). Trimming took 0 bases from V and 4 from J, leaving 13 bases between them. CDR1 and CDR2 (germline): SGHRS, YFSETQ. This CDR3 has 16 residues.

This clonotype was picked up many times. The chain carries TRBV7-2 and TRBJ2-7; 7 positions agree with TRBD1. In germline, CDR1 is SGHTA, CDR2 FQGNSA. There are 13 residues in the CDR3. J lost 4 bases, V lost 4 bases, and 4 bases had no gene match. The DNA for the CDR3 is TGTGCCAGCAGCTCCTTACAGGGGTACGAGCAGTACTTC. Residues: CASSSLQGYEQYF.

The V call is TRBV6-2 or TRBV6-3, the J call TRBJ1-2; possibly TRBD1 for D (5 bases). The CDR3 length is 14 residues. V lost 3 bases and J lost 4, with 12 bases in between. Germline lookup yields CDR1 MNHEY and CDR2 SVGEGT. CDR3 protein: CASSYEGPSYGYTF. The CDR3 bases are TGTGCCAGCAGTTATGAGGGACCCAGCTATGGCTACACCTTC.

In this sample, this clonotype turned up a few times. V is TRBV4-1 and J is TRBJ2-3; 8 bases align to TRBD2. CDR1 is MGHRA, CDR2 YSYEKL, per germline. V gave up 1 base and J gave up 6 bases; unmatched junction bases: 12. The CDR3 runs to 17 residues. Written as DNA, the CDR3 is TGCGCCAGCAGCCAAGGGTTGTCGGCGGGGGGCCGGGATACGCAGTATTTT. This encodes CASSQGLSAGGRDTQYF.

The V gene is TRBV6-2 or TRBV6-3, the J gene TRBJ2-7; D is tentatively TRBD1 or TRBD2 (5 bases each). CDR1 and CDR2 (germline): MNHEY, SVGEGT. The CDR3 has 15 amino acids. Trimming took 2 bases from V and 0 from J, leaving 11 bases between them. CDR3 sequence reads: CASSYDGASSYEQYF. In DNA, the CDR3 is TGTGCCAGCAGTTACGACGGGGCGAGCTCCTACGAGCAGTACTTC.

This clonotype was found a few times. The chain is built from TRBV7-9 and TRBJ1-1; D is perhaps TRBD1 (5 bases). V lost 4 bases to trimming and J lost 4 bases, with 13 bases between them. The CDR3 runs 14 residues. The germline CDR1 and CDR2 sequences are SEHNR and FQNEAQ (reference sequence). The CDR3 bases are TGTGCCAGCAGCTCGGGGGGTATGGCCACTGAAGCTTTCTTT. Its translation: CASSSGGMATEAFF.

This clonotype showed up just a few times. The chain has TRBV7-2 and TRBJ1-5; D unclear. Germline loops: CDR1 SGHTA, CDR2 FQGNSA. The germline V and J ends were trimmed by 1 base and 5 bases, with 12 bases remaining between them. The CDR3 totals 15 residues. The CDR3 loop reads CASSLDALTHQPQHF. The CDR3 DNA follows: TGTGCCAGCAGCTTAGATGCTCTCACCCATCAGCCCCAGCATTTT.

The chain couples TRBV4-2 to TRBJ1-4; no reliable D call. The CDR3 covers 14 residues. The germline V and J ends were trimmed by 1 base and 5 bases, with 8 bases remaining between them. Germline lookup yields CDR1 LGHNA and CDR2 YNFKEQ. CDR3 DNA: TGTGCCAGCAGCCAAGGGCTGGCGAATGAAAAACTGTTTTTT. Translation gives CASSQGLANEKLFF.